Listed here are 12 T cell receptor beta chains from one sample, sequenced in a study of human CD8 memory T cell subsets. Researchers made TCR beta libraries via UMI-labeled 5' RACE. TCRdb re-called the 5' RACE reads and gives one entry per CDR3 protein, without DNA. The listing records roughly 5,000 distinct CDR3 sequences. The sequencing input was CD8+ effector memory T cells (TEM) sorted from PBMCs. Subset meaning: effector memory CD8 T cells, CCR7- CD45RO+ CD95+. These receptors originate from a human donor in good health.

V is TRBV27 and J is TRBJ2-2; TCRdb names TRBD2, which stays unverified in the absence of DNA. The CDR3 sequence is 14 residues long. CDR1 is MNHEY and CDR2 is SMNVEV in the germline V gene (reference sequence). CDR3 region: CASSPGTSGRELFF.

The chain is built from TRBV6-4 and TRBJ2-2; without DNA, the TCRdb call of TRBD1 cannot be checked. The CDR3 is 17 amino acids. From germline, CDR1 is MRHNA and CDR2 SNTAGT. CDR3 region: CASSDSAGQGAGGELFF.

The chain has TRBV6-2 or TRBV6-3 and TRBJ1-5. Germline values: CDR1 MNHEY, CDR2 SVGEGT. This CDR3 has 15 amino acids. The CDR3 here is CASSYGGHSNQPQHF.

This chain links TRBV25-1 with TRBJ1-3. Germline CDR1 is MGHDK and CDR2 is SYGVNS. This CDR3 is built from 16 residues. CDR3 protein: CASTGGRVPAGNTIYF.

The rearrangement links TRBV6-4 to TRBJ2-2. CDR3 length equals 16 residues. Germline loops: CDR1 MRHNA, CDR2 SNTAGT. CDR3 protein: CASSDSRQSPTGELFF.

The V and J genes are TRBV20-1 and TRBJ2-7; without DNA, the TCRdb call of TRBD1 cannot be checked. The CDR3 extends over 13 amino acids. Germline-derived CDR1 and CDR2 are DFQATT and SNEGSKA (reference sequence). CDR3 sequence: CSAPQGAIHEQYF.

J is TRBJ2-1 and V is TRBV28; TCRdb gives TRBD1 as the D gene, but with no DNA this cannot be confirmed. The CDR3 consists of 16 residues. Germline CDR1 MDHEN, CDR2 SYDVKM. The CDR3 loop reads CASSFAAEGGYNEQFF.

This chain joins TRBV29-1 and TRBJ2-3; TCRdb gives TRBD1 as the D gene, but with no DNA this cannot be confirmed. The length of the CDR3 is 14 residues. The V gene's germline CDR1 is SQVTM and CDR2 ANQGSEA. The CDR3 reads CSVAGGVGTDTQYF.

According to its frequency, this clonotype is medium-sized (0.01 to 0.1%). This rearrangement joins TRBV7-8 to TRBJ2-7; the TRBD1 assignment by TCRdb is unverifiable without DNA. This CDR3 comprises 13 residues. Germline V gene data show CDR1 as SGHVS and CDR2 as FQNEAQ. This chain's CDR3 is CASSPLSPDEQYF.

The chain uses TRBV6-4 and TRBJ2-1; TCRdb picks TRBD1, but there is no DNA to check that call. Germline values: CDR1 MRHNA, CDR2 SNTAGT. The CDR3 consists of 15 residues. CDR3 in amino acids: CASSDSQGGVNEQFF.

This chain uses TRBV20-1 with TRBJ1-1; TCRdb outputs TRBD1, but without DNA this stays unchecked. There are 12 residues in the CDR3. The germline gives CDR1 DFQATT, CDR2 SNEGSKA (reference sequence). The CDR3 loop is CSARQGEAEAFF.

The chain joins TRBV6-4 to TRBJ1-1. CDR3 length: 13 amino acids. Looked up from germline, CDR1 is MRHNA and CDR2 is SNTAGT. The CDR3 is CASSERENTEAFF.